These 9 T cell receptor beta chains share one sample of origin, sequenced in a study of T cells in Graves' hyperthyroidism and ophthalmopathy. Amplification of TCR beta CDR3 regions was performed using RNA transcripts as template. TCR CDR3 regions were first amplified by RT-PCR with HTBI primers. MiXCR, applied by TCRdb to the multiplex PCR reads, yields one record per CDR3 protein. The sample contains some 510,000 distinct CDR3 sequences, roughly 46% of which appear only once. Material: peripheral blood or thyroid tissue (not recorded which). All receptors come from a woman between 18 and 30 years old with Graves' hyperthyroidism.

This clonotype was recorded only once. This may stem from a read error, because a much larger clone lies one nucleotide away. The DNA for the CDR3 is TGTGCCAGCACCTTAGGGGGGGACACTTCTGCTTTCTTT. Its protein is CASTLGGDTSAFF. The chain combines TRBV7-9 with TRBJ1-1; perhaps TRBD1 as D (6 bases). Germline V lookup: CDR1 SEHNR, CDR2 FQNEAQ (reference sequence). The CDR3 sequence is 13 residues long.

This clonotype was found once. The chain carries TRBV15 and TRBJ1-4; D may be TRBD1 (6 bases). The CDR3 has 16 residues. The germline CDR1 and CDR2 sequences are LNHNV and YYDKDF (reference sequence). Trimming took 3 bases from V and 7 from J, leaving 18 bases between them. DNA for the CDR3: TGTGCCACCAGCAGTGAAGGGGGGGGATTCGGTGAAAAACTGTTTTTT. This encodes CATSSEGGGFGEKLFF. Full variable domain (outside the CDR3, taken from reference TRBV15 and TRBJ1-4): DAMVIQNPRYQVTQFGKPVTLSCSQTLNHNVMYWYQQKSSQAPKLLFHYYDKDFNNEADTPDNFQSRRPNTSFCFLDIRSPGLGDTAMYLCATSSEGGGFGEKLFFGSGTQLSVL.

The chain combines TRBV25-1 with TRBJ1-2; D is possibly TRBD1 (6 bases). Per the germline V gene, CDR1 is MGHDK and CDR2 is SYGVNS. The CDR3 totals 15 residues. Trimming took off 3 bases at V and 5 bases at J, with 16 bases between the two ends. Here the CDR3 DNA reads TGTGCCAGCAGTGACACCAGGGGTACCGCATATGGCTACACCTTC. Its protein is CASSDTRGTAYGYTF.

This rearrangement joins TRBV15 to TRBJ1-2, with 8 nucleotides matching TRBD1. The CDR3 extends over 15 amino acids. Germline V lookup: CDR1 LNHNV, CDR2 YYDKDF (reference sequence). The V segment lost 3 bases and the J segment 5 bases; nucleotides outside the gene matches: 8. The CDR3 DNA reads TGTGCCACCAGCAGCTACCGGGACAGGAGATATGGCTACACCTTC. Encoded protein: CATSSYRDRRYGYTF.

The V call is TRBV19, the J call TRBJ1-5; D is ambiguous. Germline loops: CDR1 LNHDA, CDR2 SQIVND (reference sequence). This CDR3 region has 16 residues. Trimming stripped 3 bases from V and 3 bases from J, with 15 bases between. For the CDR3, the DNA is TGTGCCAGTAGTATCTGGAGTTATAGGGACAATCAGCCCCAGCATTTT. It is translated as CASSIWSYRDNQPQHF. The whole variable domain, remainder taken from reference TRBV19 and TRBJ1-5, is DGGITQSPKYLFRKEGQNVTLSCEQNLNHDAMYWYRQDPGQGLRLIYYSQIVNDFQKGDIAEGYSVSREKKESFPLTVTSAQKNPTAFYLCASSIWSYRDNQPQHFGDGTRLSIL.

This clonotype was picked up a small number of times. A junction end diverges from the germline sequence, so it may reflect a read error. This sequence joins TRBV4-1 and TRBJ1-2; 7 bases fit TRBD1. The CDR3 extends over 16 amino acids. Germline CDR1 and CDR2: MGHRA and YSYEKL. In DNA, the CDR3 is TGTGCCAGCAGCCAAAAACGGGACAGCTCTAACTATGGCTACACCTTC. Translated, it gives CASSQKRDSSNYGYTF.

The chain couples TRBV5-8 to TRBJ2-7, with 10 bases identical to TRBD1. Germline lookup yields CDR1 SGHTS and CDR2 YDEGEE. The CDR3 runs to 14 residues. V lost 6 bases and J lost 5; bases outside the gene matches: 8. The CDR3 spells CASKRDRGSHEQYF. The CDR3, as DNA: TGTGCCAGCAAACGGGACAGGGGTTCCCACGAGCAGTACTTC.

This clonotype occurred many times. The V call is TRBV2, the J call TRBJ2-5, with D possibly TRBD2 on 5 matching bases. V was clipped by 0 bases and J by 7 bases, with 9 bases between them. CDR1 is SNHLY, CDR2 FYNNEI, per germline. The length of the CDR3 is 13 residues. Written as DNA, the CDR3 is TGTGCCAGCAGTGAAGCGGAGGCGTTGACCCAGTACTTC. This encodes CASSEAEALTQYF.

This clonotype was seen at least ten times. This chain connects TRBV24-1 to TRBJ2-5; 13 bases fit TRBD2. Per the germline V gene, CDR1 is KGHDR and CDR2 is SFDVKD. V was pared by 5 bases and J by 4 bases, with 3 bases of the junction left unmatched. CDR3 length: 15 amino acids. The CDR3 coding sequence is TGTGCCACCAGTGGGCGACTAGCGGGAGGAGAGACCCAGTACTTC. Its translation: CATSGRLAGGETQYF.